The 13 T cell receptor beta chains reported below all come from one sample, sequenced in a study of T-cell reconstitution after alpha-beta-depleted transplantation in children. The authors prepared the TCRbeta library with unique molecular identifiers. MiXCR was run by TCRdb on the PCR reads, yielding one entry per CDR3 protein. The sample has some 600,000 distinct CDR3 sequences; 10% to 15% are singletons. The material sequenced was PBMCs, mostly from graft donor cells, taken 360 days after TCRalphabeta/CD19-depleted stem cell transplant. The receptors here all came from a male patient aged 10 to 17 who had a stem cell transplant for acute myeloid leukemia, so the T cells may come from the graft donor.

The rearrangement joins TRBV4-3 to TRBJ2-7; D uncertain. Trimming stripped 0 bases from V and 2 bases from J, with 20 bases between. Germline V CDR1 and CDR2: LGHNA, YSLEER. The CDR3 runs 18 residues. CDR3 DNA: TGCGCCAGCAGCCAAGATCGGCGCCAGGTCGGATTTCCCTACGAGCAGTACTTC. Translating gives CASSQDRRQVGFPYEQYF.

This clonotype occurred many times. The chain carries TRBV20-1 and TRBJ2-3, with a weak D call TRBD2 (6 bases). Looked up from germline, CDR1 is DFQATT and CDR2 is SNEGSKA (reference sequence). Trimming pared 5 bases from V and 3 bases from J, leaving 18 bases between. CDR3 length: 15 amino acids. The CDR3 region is CSASFHGSGTDTQYF. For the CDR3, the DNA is TGCAGTGCTTCCTTTCACGGGAGTGGTACAGATACGCAGTATTTT.

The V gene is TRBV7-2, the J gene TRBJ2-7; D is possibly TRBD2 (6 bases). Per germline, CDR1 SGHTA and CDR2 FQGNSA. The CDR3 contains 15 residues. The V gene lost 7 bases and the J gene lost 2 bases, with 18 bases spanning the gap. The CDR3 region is CASTPEGRQTYEQYF. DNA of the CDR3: TGTGCCAGCACCCCGGAGGGCAGACAGACCTACGAGCAGTACTTC.

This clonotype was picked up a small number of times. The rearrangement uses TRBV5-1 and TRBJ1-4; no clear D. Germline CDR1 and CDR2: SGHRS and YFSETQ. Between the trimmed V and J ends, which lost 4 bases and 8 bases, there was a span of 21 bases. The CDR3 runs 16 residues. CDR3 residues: CASSPQLVAGGEKLFF. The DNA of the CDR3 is TGCGCCAGCAGCCCTCAATTGGTAGCGGGAGGCGAAAAACTGTTTTTT.

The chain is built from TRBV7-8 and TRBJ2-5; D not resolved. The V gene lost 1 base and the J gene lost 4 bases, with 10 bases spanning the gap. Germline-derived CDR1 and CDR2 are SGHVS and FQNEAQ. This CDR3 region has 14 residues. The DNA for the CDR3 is TGTGCCAGCAGCTTAGATGGACCGCCAGAGACCCAGTACTTC. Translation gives CASSLDGPPETQYF. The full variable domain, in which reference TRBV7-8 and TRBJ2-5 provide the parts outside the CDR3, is GAGVSQSPRYKVAKRGQDVALRCDPISGHVSLFWYQQALGQGPEFLTYFQNEAQLDKSGLPSDRFFAERPEGSVSTLKIQRTQQEDSAVYLCASSLDGPPETQYFGPGTRLLVL.

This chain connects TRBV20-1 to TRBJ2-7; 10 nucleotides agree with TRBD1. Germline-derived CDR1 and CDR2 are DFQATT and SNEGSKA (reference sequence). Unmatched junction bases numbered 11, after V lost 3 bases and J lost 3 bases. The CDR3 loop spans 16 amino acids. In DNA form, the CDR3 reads TGCAGTGCTAGCCCCGGACCGGGACAGGGGAACTACGAGCAGTACTTC. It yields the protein CSASPGPGQGNYEQYF.

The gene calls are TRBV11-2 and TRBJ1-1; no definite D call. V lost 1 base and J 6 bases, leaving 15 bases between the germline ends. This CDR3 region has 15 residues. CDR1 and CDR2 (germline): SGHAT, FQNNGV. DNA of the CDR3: TGTGCCAGCAGCTTAGGGGCAGGATTGAGCGCTGAAGCTTTCTTT. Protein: CASSLGAGLSAEAFF.

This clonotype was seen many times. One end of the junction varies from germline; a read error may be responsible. The CDR3 DNA is TGTGGGGCAGGGTGGTTATACGAGCAGTACTTC. Encoded protein: CGAGWLYEQYF. The gene calls are TRBV29-1 and TRBJ2-7; a weak D match, TRBD1 (5 bases). This CDR3 is 11 amino acids long. CDR1 is SQVTM and CDR2 is ANQGSEA in the germline V gene.

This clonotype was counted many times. The CDR3 here is CASRPGDLIYNEQFF. The CDR3 DNA reads TGTGCCAGTCGACCGGGAGACCTAATCTACAATGAGCAGTTCTTC. This chain links TRBV19 with TRBJ2-1; D possibly corresponds to TRBD2 (6 bases). This CDR3 is 15 amino acids long. In germline, CDR1 is LNHDA, CDR2 SQIVND (reference sequence). V lost 8 bases, J lost 3 bases, and 17 bases lay in between.

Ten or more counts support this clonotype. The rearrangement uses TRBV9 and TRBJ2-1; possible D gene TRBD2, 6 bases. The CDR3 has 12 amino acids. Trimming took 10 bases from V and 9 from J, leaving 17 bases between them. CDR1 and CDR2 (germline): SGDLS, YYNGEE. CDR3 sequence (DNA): TGTGCCGGAGGGACCCCTGGTGGTGAGCAGTTCTTC. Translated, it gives CAGGTPGGEQFF.

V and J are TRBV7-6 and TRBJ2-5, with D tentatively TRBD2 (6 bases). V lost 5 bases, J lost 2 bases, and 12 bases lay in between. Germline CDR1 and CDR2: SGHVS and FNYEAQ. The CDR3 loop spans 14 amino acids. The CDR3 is CASSTPSEQETQYF. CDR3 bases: TGTGCCAGCAGCACCCCTAGCGAACAAGAGACCCAGTACTTC.

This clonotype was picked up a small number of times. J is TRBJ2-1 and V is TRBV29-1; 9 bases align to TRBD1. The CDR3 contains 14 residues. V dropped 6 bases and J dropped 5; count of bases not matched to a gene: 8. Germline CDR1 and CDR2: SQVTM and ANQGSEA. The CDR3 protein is CSVPDRGKHNEQFF. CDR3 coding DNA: TGCAGCGTCCCGGACAGGGGCAAACACAATGAGCAGTTCTTC.

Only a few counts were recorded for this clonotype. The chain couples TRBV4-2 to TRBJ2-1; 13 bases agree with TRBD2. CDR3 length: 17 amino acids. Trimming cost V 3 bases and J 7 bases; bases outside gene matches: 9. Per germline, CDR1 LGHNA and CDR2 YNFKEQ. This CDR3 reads CASSQEIPGLAGNEQFF. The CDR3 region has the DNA TGTGCCAGCAGCCAGGAGATACCGGGACTAGCGGGAAATGAGCAGTTCTTC.